This entry concerns a single T cell receptor beta chain. This sample was included in a study of blood T cell repertoires in COVID-19. This table comes from immunoSEQ multiplex PCR, and its TCRdb copy is limited to in-frame clones, with some not included. The repertoire includes 250,000 or so clones, around 87% of them detected once, and less than 8.5% sits in the top ten. In germline, CDR1 is LNHDA, CDR2 SQIVND (reference sequence). The germline V and J ends were trimmed by 4 bases and 8 bases, with 12 bases remaining between them. There are 12 residues in the CDR3. The sequence was collected from a woman aged 70-85 years with active or convalescent COVID-19. Sequencing was done on a sample of peripheral blood. The V and J genes are TRBV19 and TRBJ2-7; possible D gene TRBD1, 5 bases. CDR3 sequence: CASSTDTGKQYF. CDR3 nucleotides: TGTGCCAGTAGTACCGACACAGGCAAGCAGTACTTC.